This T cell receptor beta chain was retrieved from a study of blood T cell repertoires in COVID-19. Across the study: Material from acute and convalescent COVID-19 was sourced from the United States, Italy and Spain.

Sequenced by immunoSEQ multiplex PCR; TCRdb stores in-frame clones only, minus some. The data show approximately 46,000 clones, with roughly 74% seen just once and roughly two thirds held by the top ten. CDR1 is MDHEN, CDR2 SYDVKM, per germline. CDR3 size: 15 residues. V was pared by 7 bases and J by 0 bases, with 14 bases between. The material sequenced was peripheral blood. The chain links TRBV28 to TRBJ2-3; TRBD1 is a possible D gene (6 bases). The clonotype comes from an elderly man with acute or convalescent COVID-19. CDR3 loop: CASNQGTLSTDTQYF. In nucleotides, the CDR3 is TGTGCCAGCAATCAAGGGACACTTAGCACAGATACGCAGTATTTT.